A selection of T cell receptor beta chains follows, all from one sample in a study of CD8 T cells in Susac syndrome. MiXCR, applied by TCRdb to the immunoSEQ multiplex PCR reads, yields one record per CDR3 protein. The sample lists over 100,000 distinct CDR3 sequences, roughly 94% occurring once. Material for sequencing was CD8+ T cells from PBMCs. The receptors were sampled from a human donor with Susac syndrome. Each CDR3 is given with its conserved first and last residue. The D gene is left open where the match is weak. The size field is filled for only some rows; it gives once, few, many or a size class.

j_gene,len,v_gene,d_gene,abundance,CDR3aa,CDR3nt
TRBJ2-7,14,TRBV6-2/TRBV6-3,NA,NA,CASSYTGTYYEQYF,TGTGCCAGCAGTTACACGGGGACTTACTACGAGCAGTACTTC
TRBJ2-3,15,TRBV5-1,NA,NA,CASQLQASSTDTQYF,TGCGCCAGCCAATTACAGGCTTCTAGCACAGATACGCAGTATTTT
TRBJ1-5,14,TRBV7-9,NA,NA,CASSSGTLAQPQHF,TGTGCCAGCAGCTCCGGGACATTAGCTCAGCCCCAGCATTTT
TRBJ2-2,15,TRBV4-2,TRBD2,NA,CASSFSGDNTGELFF,TGTGCCAGCAGCTTTAGCGGGGATAACACCGGGGAGCTGTTTTTT
TRBJ2-1,13,TRBV9,TRBD2,NA,CASSFREGNEQFF,TGTGCCAGCAGCTTCCGGGAGGGCAATGAGCAGTTCTTC
TRBJ2-1,15,TRBV7-9,NA,NA,CASSISRGRDNEQFF,TGTGCCAGCAGCATAAGCAGGGGGAGGGACAATGAGCAGTTCTTC
TRBJ2-7,12,TRBV19,NA,NA,CASSIGGGGQYF,TGTGCCAGTAGTATCGGAGGGGGCGGGCAGTACTTC
TRBJ2-7,15,TRBV5-4,NA,NA,CASSLAPGVIGGQYF,TGTGCCAGCAGCTTGGCCCCAGGGGTCATTGGGGGGCAGTACTTC
TRBJ2-7,14,TRBV9,NA,NA,CASSVGGLSSEQYF,TGTGCCAGCAGCGTAGGTGGTTTGAGCAGCGAGCAGTACTTC
TRBJ2-3,15,TRBV6-2/TRBV6-3,NA,NA,CASSYNGEVTDTQYF,TGTGCCAGCAGTTACAACGGGGAGGTCACAGATACGCAGTATTTT
TRBJ2-1,15,TRBV9,NA,NA,CASSVGGADYNEQFF,TGTGCCAGCAGCGTAGGGGGGGCAGACTACAATGAGCAGTTCTTC
TRBJ1-2,14,TRBV20-1,NA,NA,CSARGSGQNYGYTF,TGCAGTGCTAGAGGCTCCGGACAGAACTATGGCTACACCTTC
TRBJ1-1,12,TRBV29-1,NA,NA,CSVELSNTEAFF,TGCAGCGTTGAATTAAGTAACACTGAAGCTTTCTTT
TRBJ1-5,13,TRBV29-1,NA,NA,CSVAAGGGQPQHF,TGCAGCGTCGCAGCTGGAGGGGGTCAGCCCCAGCATTTT
TRBJ2-7,17,TRBV15,NA,NA,CATSRSAENPFSYEQYF,TGTGCCACCAGCAGATCCGCCGAGAATCCCTTCTCCTACGAGCAGTACTTC
TRBJ2-7,12,TRBV12-3/TRBV12-4,NA,few,CASSLGGGGQYF,TGTGCCAGCAGTTTGGGGGGAGGCGGGCAGTACTTC
TRBJ1-6,13,TRBV9,NA,NA,CASSPGGVGPLHF,TGTGCCAGCAGCCCCGGCGGTGTCGGACCCCTCCACTTT
TRBJ1-2,16,TRBV12-3/TRBV12-4,NA,NA,CASCKASAGRGYGYTF,TGTGCCAGCTGTAAGGCCAGTGCCGGGCGGGGCTATGGCTACACCTTC
TRBJ2-7,14,TRBV29-1,NA,NA,CSVERAGASYEQYF,TGCAGCGTTGAAAGGGCAGGGGCTAGCTACGAGCAGTACTTC
TRBJ1-6,14,TRBV7-2,NA,NA,CASSLGRGASPLHF,TGTGCCAGCAGCTTAGGGCGGGGCGCTTCACCCCTCCACTTT
TRBJ2-3,14,TRBV20-1,TRBD2,NA,CSASPQRGDHTQYF,TGCAGTGCTAGTCCCCAGCGGGGAGACCATACACAGTATTTT
TRBJ2-7,14,TRBV15,TRBD2,once,CATSRRLASDEQYF,TGTGCCACCAGCCGCAGACTAGCTTCGGACGAGCAGTACTTC
TRBJ1-2,12,TRBV21-1,NA,NA,CASSLLFYGYTF,TGTGCCAGCAGCTTACTCTTCTATGGCTACACCTTC
TRBJ1-1,14,TRBV15,NA,NA,CATSTRRDSTEAFF,TGTGCCACCAGCACTCGCCGAGACAGCACTGAAGCTTTCTTT
TRBJ2-7,16,TRBV29-1,TRBD1,NA,CSVEDAGTGGNYEQYF,TGCAGCGTTGAAGATGCCGGGACAGGGGGCAACTACGAGCAGTACTTC
TRBJ2-5,16,TRBV9,TRBD2,NA,CASSAGTSGAQETQYF,TGTGCCAGCAGCGCCGGGACTAGCGGGGCCCAAGAGACCCAGTACTTC
TRBJ2-7,15,TRBV4-3,NA,NA,CASSQGHIGSYEQYF,TGCGCCAGCAGCCAAGGTCACATAGGTTCCTACGAGCAGTACTTC
TRBJ2-7,13,TRBV5-1,NA,NA,CASSWQGEYEQYF,TGCGCCAGCAGCTGGCAGGGAGAGTACGAGCAGTACTTC
TRBJ2-2,16,TRBV27,NA,NA,CASSLEWVGRTGELFF,TGTGCCAGCAGTTTAGAATGGGTAGGACGCACCGGGGAGCTGTTTTTT
TRBJ2-1,16,TRBV4-1,TRBD2,NA,CASSQGYGLAQVEQFF,TGCGCCAGCAGCCAAGGTTACGGACTAGCGCAGGTTGAGCAGTTCTTC
TRBJ2-1,15,TRBV7-9,NA,NA,CASSSPGEANNEQFF,TGTGCCAGCAGCTCCCCGGGGGAAGCAAACAATGAGCAGTTCTTC
TRBJ2-7,13,TRBV9,TRBD1,few,CASSTRTGYEQYF,TGTGCCAGCAGCACCAGGACAGGGTACGAGCAGTACTTC
TRBJ2-5,14,TRBV7-6,TRBD2,NA,CASGAGGPRETQYF,TGTGCCAGCGGAGCGGGGGGGCCTAGAGAGACCCAGTACTTC
TRBJ2-1,18,TRBV29-1,TRBD2,NA,CSVDGGNIAGGFYNEQFF,TGCAGCGTTGATGGGGGCAATATAGCGGGGGGCTTCTACAATGAGCAGTTCTTC
TRBJ1-1,13,TRBV20-1,NA,NA,CSPPGAANTEAFF,TGCAGTCCCCCCGGGGCAGCGAACACTGAAGCTTTCTTT
TRBJ2-1,15,TRBV13,TRBD2,NA,CASSFPGAGYHEQFF,TGTGCCAGCAGCTTCCCCGGAGCGGGGTACCATGAGCAGTTCTTC
TRBJ2-7,15,TRBV9,TRBD2,NA,CASSVGAGDSYEQYF,TGTGCCAGCAGCGTAGGGGCGGGGGACTCCTACGAGCAGTACTTC
TRBJ2-7,15,TRBV7-2,TRBD2,NA,CASSFGGGGIYEQYF,TGTGCCAGCAGCTTTGGCGGGGGGGGTATCTACGAGCAGTACTTC
TRBJ1-5,18,TRBV14,NA,once,CASSHLLRLPDSNQPQHF,TGTGCCAGCAGCCATCTCTTAAGACTGCCCGATAGCAATCAGCCCCAGCATTTT
TRBJ1-1,14,TRBV24-1,NA,NA,CATGRPAGSTEAFF,TGTGCCACCGGACGGCCAGCCGGGAGCACTGAAGCTTTCTTT
TRBJ1-2,11,TRBV12-3/TRBV12-4,NA,NA,CASSLGGGYTF,TGTGCCAGCAGTTTAGGAGGAGGCTACACCTTC
TRBJ1-1,17,TRBV4-1,NA,NA,CASSQEGQGSLGTEAFF,TGCGCCAGCAGCCAAGAAGGGCAGGGTAGTTTGGGCACTGAAGCTTTCTTT